A selection of T cell receptor beta chains follows, all from one sample in a study of T cells expressing NK-cell markers. TCRdb reprocessed the 5' RACE reads, with one entry per CDR3 protein and no DNA. The sample table sets out roughly 110,000 distinct CDR3 sequences. Material for sequencing was blood T cells: a sorted CD56 or NKG2C T cell subset, CD4+ or CD8+ T cells, or bulk PBMC T cells (not recorded which). Receptors were obtained from a woman between 18 and 69 years old in good health. Both conserved end residues are part of each CDR3. Each record gives: J gene, V gene, CDR3 protein.

J: TRBJ2-1
V: TRBV7-9
CDR3: CASSEGDYNEQFF

J: TRBJ2-3
V: TRBV6-1
CDR3: CASRERGRADTQYF

J: TRBJ2-5
V: TRBV3-1
CDR3: CASSTDRVWPVEETQYF

J: TRBJ2-5
V: TRBV28
CDR3: CASSLYRGEETQYF

J: TRBJ1-1
V: TRBV9
CDR3: CASSVEGMNTEAFF

J: TRBJ2-1
V: TRBV12-3/TRBV12-4
CDR3: CASSHRPAEQFF

J: TRBJ2-7
V: TRBV5-6
CDR3: CASSPLGISSYEQYF

J: TRBJ2-3
V: TRBV20-1
CDR3: CSADGLAGGTDTQYF

J: TRBJ2-3
V: TRBV27
CDR3: CASSSGLRTDTQYF

J: TRBJ2-1
V: TRBV7-6
CDR3: CASSLGVEGEQFF

J: TRBJ2-7
V: TRBV5-1
CDR3: CASSLGLAGGRYEQYF

J: TRBJ2-3
V: TRBV20-1
CDR3: CSATELAGSTDTQYF

J: TRBJ2-1
V: TRBV20-1
CDR3: CSARGQAGVWNEQFF

J: TRBJ1-4
V: TRBV5-1
CDR3: CASSARTGLNEKLFF

J: TRBJ2-2
V: TRBV7-9
CDR3: CASSFTLNPGELFF

J: TRBJ2-1
V: TRBV7-9
CDR3: CASSPARDEQFF

J: TRBJ1-5
V: TRBV6-2/TRBV6-3
CDR3: CASSERRAVEPQHF

J: TRBJ2-2
V: TRBV12-3/TRBV12-4
CDR3: CASSLVAGVAGELFF

J: TRBJ1-1
V: TRBV12-3/TRBV12-4
CDR3: CASSFRQMNTEAFF

J: TRBJ2-2
V: TRBV5-4
CDR3: CASSFNLPGELFF

J: TRBJ1-4
V: TRBV4-2
CDR3: CASSQFGGEAEKLFF

J: TRBJ2-1
V: TRBV14
CDR3: CASSHEWETRSNEQFF

J: TRBJ2-1
V: TRBV7-9
CDR3: CASSPGLAGADEQFF

J: TRBJ2-7
V: TRBV11-1
CDR3: CASSLGRERTLPSYEQYF

J: TRBJ1-2
V: TRBV29-1
CDR3: CSVESRDNYGYTF

J: TRBJ2-7
V: TRBV20-1
CDR3: CSARDIATTYYEQYF

J: TRBJ1-2
V: TRBV12-3/TRBV12-4
CDR3: CASGIGDGYTF

J: TRBJ1-6
V: TRBV6-5
CDR3: CASSYSRGQGFSPLHF

J: TRBJ2-1
V: TRBV11-2
CDR3: CASSLNPAGANNEQFF

J: TRBJ2-5
V: TRBV20-1
CDR3: CSALGLAGGLAETQYF

J: TRBJ2-4
V: TRBV5-6
CDR3: CASSLAWLSGKNIQYF

J: TRBJ2-3
V: TRBV7-3
CDR3: CASSLVWTGTDTQYF

J: TRBJ2-5
V: TRBV29-1
CDR3: CSVEGQGETQYF

J: TRBJ1-3
V: TRBV25-1
CDR3: CASSGGAGNTIYF

J: TRBJ2-5
V: TRBV20-1
CDR3: CSAPWGSGETQYF

J: TRBJ1-1
V: TRBV27
CDR3: CASSIDLGMNTEAFF

J: TRBJ2-1
V: TRBV11-2
CDR3: CASSLVFAGPSYNEQFF

J: TRBJ1-1
V: TRBV7-6
CDR3: CASRHGANTEAFF

J: TRBJ2-7
V: TRBV12-3/TRBV12-4
CDR3: CASSPTDVLREQYF

J: TRBJ2-1
V: TRBV5-6
CDR3: CASSLGVAGNEQFF

J: TRBJ2-5
V: TRBV20-1
CDR3: CSARDVWGSGETQYF

J: TRBJ1-2
V: TRBV29-1
CDR3: CSVFVNREAYGYTF

J: TRBJ2-5
V: TRBV3-1
CDR3: CASSRTSGMNQETQYF

J: TRBJ2-1
V: TRBV7-3
CDR3: CASSLGGSHNEQFF

J: TRBJ1-1
V: TRBV4-2
CDR3: CASSQEQGARTEAFF

J: TRBJ1-2
V: TRBV29-1
CDR3: CSAEALSDYGYTF

J: TRBJ2-3
V: TRBV29-1
CDR3: CSAPGLRTDTQYF

J: TRBJ1-2
V: TRBV20-1
CDR3: CSATGGDGANYGYTF

J: TRBJ2-7
V: TRBV6-6
CDR3: CASSGGYEQYF

J: TRBJ1-4
V: TRBV4-3
CDR3: CASSQEGAEEKLFF

J: TRBJ2-2
V: TRBV29-1
CDR3: CSVRDTNTGELFF